This T cell receptor (beta chain) came from a study of T cells in women clearing cervical HPV infection. The method was immunoSEQ multiplex PCR; TCRdb's version includes in-frame clones alone and lacks a portion of them. The sample shows around 48,000 clones, and roughly 1.6% sits with its ten largest clones. The CDR3 is made up of 15 amino acids. Germline V gene lookup returns CDR1 SEHNR and CDR2 FQNEAQ (reference sequence). J gave up 6 bases and V 6 bases, and 5 bases lay outside the gene matches. With respect to this clone: The CDR3 is cut off 3 residues early in the read; its end comes from the germline J gene.

Material for sequencing was blood buffy coat. This receptor was obtained from a woman aged 18 to 69 with a cervical HPV16 infection that either progressed to CIN3+ or cleared (not recorded which). V and J are TRBV7-9 and TRBJ2-1, with 13 positions matching TRBD2. The CDR3 sequence: CASSRTSGGLNEQFF. CDR3 bases read: TGTGCCAGCAGTCGGACTAGCGGGGGCCTCAATGAG.